Sequencing of this TCR beta chain was carried out in a study of graft-versus-host responses after intestinal transplantation. Clones were read by immunoSEQ multiplex PCR, and TCRdb kept only the in-frame ones, dropping some. The sample includes tens of thousands of clones, just over 90% of them seen just once. Worth noting for this clone: Antigen unknown.

Germline CDR1 and CDR2: SGDLS and YYNGEE. Trimming cost V 0 bases and J 1 base, with 10 bases left between them. CDR3 length: 15 residues. This material consisted of unstimulated CD8+ T cells sorted from spleen or lymph node cells, taken before intestinal transplant. The receptor's source is a human donor who received an intestinal transplant. This sequence joins TRBV9 and TRBJ2-5; D remains unclear. The CDR3 DNA follows: TGTGCCAGCAGCGTAGTTGGTATGGGCCAAGAGACCCAGTACTTC. Protein: CASSVVGMGQETQYF.